Presented here are 5 T cell receptor beta chains from one specimen sequenced in a study of spatial heterogeneity in lung cancer. Time point indicated: blood at routine non-recurrence follow-up after resection. One entry per CDR3 protein, called by TCRdb with MiXCR from the 5' RACE reads. This table holds around 70,000 distinct CDR3 sequences, around 9.3% found once. Sequencing was performed on PBMCs, taken at follow-up. These receptors all come from a female donor with early-stage non-small cell lung cancer.

The V gene is TRBV20-1, the J gene TRBJ1-5, with no clear D. V was shortened by 5 bases and J by 12 bases, with 11 bases between the two germline ends. The germline V gene has CDR1 DFQATT and CDR2 SNEGSKA (reference sequence). The CDR3 totals 10 residues. CDR3 sequence reads: CSASPEVQHF. The CDR3 bases are TGCAGTGCTTCCCCGGAGGTCCAGCATTTT.

This clonotype was seen many times. The chain links TRBV27 to TRBJ1-1, with D possibly TRBD1 on 5 matching bases. Germline CDR1 is MNHEY and CDR2 is SMNVEV (reference sequence). Trimming cost V 6 bases and J 0 bases, with 11 bases left between them. The CDR3 covers 14 residues. CDR3 region: CASRLGTLNTEAFF. The CDR3 nucleotides are TGTGCCAGCAGACTAGGGACCCTGAACACTGAAGCTTTCTTT.

This clonotype was found a few times. The rearrangement joins TRBV19 to TRBJ2-2, with D perhaps matching TRBD1 or TRBD2 (5 bases each). V gave up 5 bases and J gave up 1 base, with 11 bases separating them. The CDR3 is made up of 15 amino acids. CDR1 LNHDA and CDR2 SQIVND come from the germline V gene (reference sequence). Here the CDR3 reads CASSPGTENTGELFF. In DNA form, the CDR3 reads TGTGCCAGTAGTCCGGGGACGGAGAACACCGGGGAGCTGTTTTTT. Supplemented by reference TRBV19 and TRBJ2-2, the full variable domain reads DGGITQSPKYLFRKEGQNVTLSCEQNLNHDAMYWYRQDPGQGLRLIYYSQIVNDFQKGDIAEGYSVSREKKESFPLTVTSAQKNPTAFYLCASSPGTENTGELFFGEGSRLTVL.

This clonotype was detected many times. The chain couples TRBV10-3 to TRBJ1-4, with a weak D call TRBD1 (5 bases). In germline, CDR1 is ENHRY, CDR2 SYGVKD. The CDR3 runs to 14 residues. V lost 7 bases to trimming and J lost 6 bases, with 15 bases between them. This CDR3 reads CAINPGGADEKLFF. CDR3 DNA sequence: TGTGCCATCAACCCTGGTGGGGCGGATGAAAAACTGTTTTTT.

The chain links TRBV29-1 to TRBJ2-3; 11 bases are a match to TRBD2. Germline V gene sequence: CDR1 SQVTM, CDR2 ANQGSEA. Trimming took 0 bases from V and 1 from J; bases not matched to a gene: 6. There are 17 residues in the CDR3. This CDR3 reads CSVEDRLAGTRTDTQYF. The CDR3 DNA follows: TGCAGCGTTGAAGATAGACTAGCGGGGACTCGCACAGATACGCAGTATTTT.